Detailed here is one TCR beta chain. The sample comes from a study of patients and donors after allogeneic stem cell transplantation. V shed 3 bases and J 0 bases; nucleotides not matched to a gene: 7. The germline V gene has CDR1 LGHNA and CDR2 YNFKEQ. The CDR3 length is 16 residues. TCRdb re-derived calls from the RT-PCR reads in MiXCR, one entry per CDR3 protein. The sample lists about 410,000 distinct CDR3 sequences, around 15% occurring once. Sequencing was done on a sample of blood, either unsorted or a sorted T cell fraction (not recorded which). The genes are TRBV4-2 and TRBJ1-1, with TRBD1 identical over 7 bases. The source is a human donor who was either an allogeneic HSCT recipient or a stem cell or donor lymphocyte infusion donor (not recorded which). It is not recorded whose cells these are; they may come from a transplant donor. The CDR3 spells CASSHRVGTVNTEAFF. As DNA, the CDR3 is TGTGCCAGCAGCCACCGGGTAGGGACAGTGAACACTGAAGCTTTCTTT.